This T cell receptor beta chain was captured in a study of Ad26.COV2.S vaccination and SARS-CoV-2 variants. The overall study: Intramuscular Ad26.COV2.S doses were given once or twice, 56 days apart.

Germline V lookup: CDR1 WSHSY, CDR2 SAAADI. CDR3 length equals 14 residues. V shed 5 bases and J shed 8 bases, with 18 bases lying between them. Study results and limitations: Placebo recipients and vaccine recipients were similar in non-spike TCR breadth.

Comment on this clone: No antigen is known for it.

Sequencing used immunoSEQ multiplex PCR; TCRdb keeps in-frame clones, though not all of them. The data show approximately 460,000 clones, 89% seen once. Indicated treatment: some 20 received Ad26.COV2.S at low or high dose, single or two shots; roughly 5 received placebo; per-sample allocation not given. After the first vaccine or placebo injection, samples were drawn on day 63. This clonotype was obtained from a person aged 18 to 59 who received the Ad26.COV2.S COVID-19 vaccine or a placebo. The chain recombines TRBV10-2 with TRBJ1-2; the D is unclear. Material: peripheral blood, obtained in a trial of Ad26.COV2.S vaccine versus placebo. The CDR3, as DNA: TGCGCCAGCAGTAGCTATCCTCTGATGGAGGGCTACACCTTC. Protein sequence: CASSSYPLMEGYTF.